This T cell receptor (beta chain) was captured in a study of blood T cell repertoires in COVID-19. Background on the study: Spain, Italy and the United States supplied samples that represented acute and convalescent COVID-19.

Authors' data handling: Counts of nucleated cells, estimated from reference gene primer amplification, were obtained. Using immunoSEQ multiplex PCR, the repertoire was profiled, and TCRdb retains in-frame clones only, with some absent. For V, J and clone size, that table is used; D and trimming come from the DNA. The sample contains 450,000 to 500,000 clones, less than 90% of which appear only once. CDR3 length equals 15 residues. Trimming removed 4 bases at V and 0 bases at J, with 10 bases between. Germline lookup yields CDR1 LGHDT and CDR2 YNNKEL (reference sequence). This clone has a single count. Recruits, aged about 18 to 90 years, lived in 20 to 30 US areas. Cohort 3 recovery required two negative PCRs, clearance, or symptom resolution.

The sample consisted of PBMCs or T cells enriched from blood (not recorded which). The clonotype comes from a woman aged 60-75 years who had recovered from COVID-19. This sequence joins TRBV3-1 (or the pseudogene TRBV3-2) and TRBJ1-5, with D hard to call. The CDR3 reads CASSLTFNSNQPQHF. CDR3 bases: TGTGCCAGCAGCCTGACATTTAATAGCAATCAGCCCCAGCATTTT.